Presented here are 17 T cell receptor beta chains from one specimen sequenced in a study of blood T cell repertoires in COVID-19. Profiling relied on immunoSEQ multiplex PCR, and the TCRdb table lists in-frame clones only, not all of them. The sample lists about 240,000 clones, about 85% occurring once. The sample comprised peripheral blood. Receptors were obtained from a man between 60 and 75 years old who had recovered from COVID-19.

As DNA, the CDR3 is TGTGCCAGCAGCTTACGAGGACTAGCGGGGGGGCTAACAGATACGCAGTATTTT. Translating gives CASSLRGLAGGLTDTQYF. The chain is built from TRBV3-1 (or the pseudogene TRBV3-2) and TRBJ2-3; 15 bases are shared with TRBD2. The CDR3 is 18 amino acids. V lost 5 bases, J lost 3 bases, and 9 bases stayed unmatched. The germline gives CDR1 LGHDT, CDR2 YNNKEL (reference sequence).

This clone was observed a single time. CDR3 nucleotide sequence: TGTGCCAGCAGTTGGGAGGGGCAGAGCAATCAGCCCCAGCATTTT. Translation: CASSWEGQSNQPQHF. V usage is TRBV6-5 and J usage is TRBJ1-5; D might be TRBD1 (5 bases). Deletions cut 4 bases from V and 1 base from J, with 11 bases between. The CDR3 runs 15 residues. From germline, CDR1 is MNHEY and CDR2 SVGAGI.

The chain carries TRBV6-2 or TRBV6-3 and TRBJ1-3, with a weak D call TRBD1 (5 bases). The CDR3 sequence is 12 residues long. From germline, CDR1 is MNHEY and CDR2 SVGEGT. V was trimmed by 4 bases and J by 7 bases, leaving 8 bases between them. The CDR3 coding sequence is TGTGCCAGCAGTTCACAGGCCAACACCATATATTTT. It translates to CASSSQANTIYF.

This CDR3 reads CASSGTGPPYEQYV. Here the CDR3 DNA reads TGTGCCAGCAGTGGGACAGGGCCCCCCTACGAGCAGTACGTC. The rearrangement uses TRBV28 and TRBJ2-7; the match to TRBD1 covers 9 bases. CDR3 length equals 14 residues. CDR1 and CDR2 (germline): MDHEN, SYDVKM. After removal of 5 bases from V and 2 bases from J, the junction contained 4 bases not matched to a gene.

Only a few counts were recorded for this clone. The chain couples TRBV3-1 (or the pseudogene TRBV3-2) to TRBJ2-4, with TRBD1 as a possible D gene (6 bases). The CDR3 runs to 16 residues. Germline V gene sequence: CDR1 LGHDT, CDR2 YNNKEL (reference sequence). V was clipped by 2 bases and J by 0 bases, with 11 bases between them. CDR3 region: CASSQRTQGAKNIQYF. CDR3 sequence (DNA): TGTGCCAGCAGCCAAAGAACACAGGGAGCCAAAAACATTCAGTACTTC.

The chain combines TRBV6-1 with TRBJ1-1; TRBD1 aligns across 11 bases. The CDR3 covers 16 residues. Trimming removed 4 bases from V and 2 bases from J; junction bases left unmatched: 6. Looked up from germline, CDR1 is MNHNS and CDR2 is SASEGT. As DNA, the CDR3 is TGTGCCAGCAGTGGGCGGACAGGGGGCTTAAACACTGAAGCTTTCTTT. Translated: CASSGRTGGLNTEAFF.

There are a few counts of this clone. The chain uses TRBV7-2 and TRBJ1-5; D gene unclear. The V and J ends lost 2 bases and 3 bases respectively, with 5 bases between them. CDR1 is SGHTA and CDR2 is FQGNSA in the germline V gene. CDR3 length equals 13 residues. Here the CDR3 reads CASSLPYNQPQHF. DNA for the CDR3: TGTGCCAGCAGCTTACCGTACAATCAGCCCCAGCATTTT.

This sequence joins TRBV5-6 and TRBJ2-4, with D possibly being TRBD1 (6 bases). V lost 4 bases to trimming and J lost 1 base, with 12 bases between them. CDR1 SGHDT and CDR2 YYEEEE come from the germline V gene. The CDR3 length is 15 residues. CDR3 in amino acids: CASSLRGSAKNIQYF. For the CDR3, the DNA is TGTGCCAGCAGCCTCAGGGGTAGTGCCAAAAACATTCAGTACTTC.

This chain links TRBV14 with TRBJ2-1; D not certain. The CDR3 loop spans 13 amino acids. The V gene's germline CDR1 is SGHDN and CDR2 FVKESK. Trimming took off 7 bases at V and 0 bases at J, with 7 bases between the two ends. CDR3 protein: CASTHGSYNEQFF. DNA for the CDR3: TGTGCCAGCACACATGGCTCCTACAATGAGCAGTTCTTC.

This chain uses TRBV21-1 with TRBJ1-2; no check of the table's D call, TRBD1, against the DNA was made. TRBV21-1 is shown as a pseudogene. The CDR3 consists of 16 residues. CDR3 bases: TGTGCCAGCAAACCGGGACAGGGAACCGATAACTATGGCTACACCTTC. Amino acids: CASKPGQGTDNYGYTF.

This sequence joins TRBV5-6 and TRBJ1-6, with D perhaps matching TRBD1 (5 bases). V was pared by 4 bases and J by 0 bases, with 14 bases between. Germline V gene lookup returns CDR1 SGHDT and CDR2 YYEEEE. The CDR3 has 17 residues. Here the CDR3 DNA reads TGTGCCAGCAGCCGGTGGGGCCAAAGCTCCTATAATTCACCCCTCCACTTT. Its translation is CASSRWGQSSYNSPLHF.

The chain is built from TRBV20-1 and TRBJ1-1; 9 nucleotides match TRBD1. V shed 3 bases and J 0 bases; nucleotides not matched to a gene: 11. In germline, CDR1 is DFQATT, CDR2 SNEGSKA (reference sequence). The CDR3 runs 17 residues. The CDR3 sequence is CSASDWDRVAMNTEAFF. In DNA, the CDR3 is TGCAGTGCTAGTGACTGGGACAGGGTCGCCATGAACACTGAAGCTTTCTTT.

This clone was found once. The chain combines TRBV9 with TRBJ2-2, with TRBD2 matching over 9 bases. The CDR3 totals 16 residues. After removal of 3 bases from V and 0 bases from J, the junction contained 3 bases not matched to a gene. In germline, CDR1 is SGDLS, CDR2 YYNGEE. In nucleotides, the CDR3 is TGTGCCAGCAGCGGGGGACTAGCTGCGAACACCGGGGAGCTGTTTTTT. Its translation: CASSGGLAANTGELFF.

This sequence joins TRBV12-3 or TRBV12-4 and TRBJ1-2; 7 bases are a match to TRBD1. The CDR3 is 13 residues long. With 5 bases clipped from V and 7 bases from J, the junction kept 7 bases outside the gene matches. As DNA, the CDR3 is TGTGCCAGCAGTCCCGGGACAGCGCCTGGCTACACCTTC. Amino acids: CASSPGTAPGYTF.

The chain recombines TRBV6-5 with TRBJ1-2; possibly TRBD1 for D (5 bases). This CDR3 is built from 14 residues. The V end lost 4 bases, the J end lost 3 bases, and 12 bases lay between the germline ends. Germline V gene data show CDR1 as MNHEY and CDR2 as SVGAGI. The CDR3 DNA sequence: TGTGCCAGCAGTTGGAAGGGGCCGGACTATGGCTACACCTTC. Its translation: CASSWKGPDYGYTF.

This clone was counted a single time. The chain links TRBV18 to TRBJ1-2; possible D gene TRBD1, 6 bases. Trimming removed 8 bases from V and 0 bases from J, with 10 bases in between. CDR1 and CDR2 (germline): KGHSH, LQKENI. This CDR3 has 13 amino acids. The CDR3 protein is CASRTASNYGYTF. The CDR3 region has the DNA TGTGCCAGCAGGACAGCGTCTAACTATGGCTACACCTTC. Drawing the rest from reference TRBV18 and TRBJ1-2, the complete variable domain is NAGVMQNPRHLVRRRGQEARLRCSPMKGHSHVYWYRQLPEEGLKFMVYLQKENIIDESGMPKERFSAEFPKEGPSILRIQQVVRGDSAAYFCASRTASNYGYTFGSGTRLTVV.

The chain couples TRBV6-2 or TRBV6-3 to TRBJ1-2; possibly TRBD1 for D (6 bases). The CDR3 totals 14 residues. The germline V gene encodes CDR1 MNHEY and CDR2 SVGEGT. Trimming removed 5 bases at V and 4 bases at J, with 14 bases between. In nucleotides, the CDR3 is TGTGCCAGCAGTCCAAGCAGGGGTGGCTATGGCTACACCTTC. Translation gives CASSPSRGGYGYTF.